The 26 T cell receptor beta chains reported below all come from one sample, sequenced in a study of cytomegalovirus exposure and HLA in healthy donors. Vbeta (60) and Jbeta (13) primers were used in the PCR. The assay was immunoSEQ multiplex PCR, and TCRdb's table has in-frame clones only and misses some. Of roughly 120,000 clones in the sample, around 77% are singletons; the top ten hold almost 5%. The material sequenced was PBMCs. These receptors came from a man aged 50 or older in good health and CMV-seropositive.

The table lists this clone with a few counts. This chain connects TRBV5-1 to TRBJ1-1; TRBD1 agrees at 7 bases. V lost 0 bases, J lost 7 bases, and 6 bases stayed unmatched. This CDR3 has 14 amino acids. The germline gives CDR1 SGHRS, CDR2 YFSETQ. CDR3 loop: CASSLVTGVDEAFF. The DNA for the CDR3 is TGCGCCAGCAGCTTGGTTACAGGGGTGGATGAAGCTTTCTTT.

The chain joins TRBV7-9 to TRBJ2-7, with 9 bases identical to TRBD2. In germline, CDR1 is SEHNR, CDR2 FQNEAQ (reference sequence). J gave up 4 bases and V 0 bases, and 4 bases lay outside the gene matches. This CDR3 region has 15 residues. This chain's CDR3 is CASSLAASGKYEQYF. CDR3 DNA: TGTGCCAGCAGCTTAGCCGCTAGCGGGAAGTACGAGCAGTACTTC.

CDR3 in DNA: TGTGCCTGGAGTGTACGAGGAACTGAAAAACTGTTTTTT. Translating it yields CAWSVRGTEKLFF. The genes are TRBV30 and TRBJ1-4, with D hard to call. The CDR3 has 13 residues. Between the trimmed V and J ends, which lost 0 bases and 7 bases, there was a span of 9 bases. Per the germline V gene, CDR1 is GTSNPN and CDR2 is SVGIG (reference sequence).

This chain joins TRBV27 and TRBJ2-1; 7 bases map to TRBD2. The germline gives CDR1 MNHEY, CDR2 SMNVEV (reference sequence). CDR3 length: 19 residues. V dropped 2 bases and J dropped 0; count of bases not matched to a gene: 13. CDR3: CASSLRGGVAASSYNEQFF. CDR3 nucleotides: TGTGCCAGCAGTTTAAGGGGAGGGGTAGCGGCAAGCTCCTACAATGAGCAGTTCTTC.

The genes are TRBV5-4 and TRBJ2-5; TRBD2 aligns across 9 bases. CDR3 length: 14 residues. Germline trimming cut 3 bases from V and 4 bases from J; bases unmatched to any gene: 4. Per germline, CDR1 SGHNT and CDR2 YYREEE (reference sequence). The CDR3: CASSSAGGAETQYF. The CDR3 DNA follows: TGTGCCAGCAGCTCGGCGGGAGGGGCAGAGACCCAGTACTTC. The full variable domain, completed using reference TRBV5-4 and TRBJ2-5, is ETGVTQSPTHLIKTRGQQVTLRCSSQSGHNTVSWYQQALGQGPQFIFQYYREEENGRGNFPPRFSGLQFPNYSSELNVNALELDDSALYLCASSSAGGAETQYFGPGTRLLVL.

This sequence joins TRBV14 and TRBJ2-2, with a tentative D call TRBD2 (6 bases). The length of the CDR3 is 16 residues. V lost 4 bases, J lost 1 base, and 13 bases lay in between. In germline, CDR1 is SGHDN, CDR2 FVKESK. Written as DNA, the CDR3 is TGTGCCAGCAGCCCACGGACGGGACTGAACACCGGGGAGCTGTTTTTT. Translation gives CASSPRTGLNTGELFF.

This chain connects TRBV19 to TRBJ1-2; D remains unclear. In germline, CDR1 is LNHDA, CDR2 SQIVND (reference sequence). The CDR3 consists of 15 residues. Trimming took off 1 base at V and 0 bases at J, with 9 bases between the two ends. The CDR3 DNA is TGTGCCAGTAGTATAGTTGAGGGTCCTAACTATGGCTACACCTTC. Translating gives CASSIVEGPNYGYTF. Drawing the rest from reference TRBV19 and TRBJ1-2, the complete variable domain is DGGITQSPKYLFRKEGQNVTLSCEQNLNHDAMYWYRQDPGQGLRLIYYSQIVNDFQKGDIAEGYSVSREKKESFPLTVTSAQKNPTAFYLCASSIVEGPNYGYTFGSGTRLTVV.

This chain connects TRBV28 to TRBJ2-7; D is perhaps TRBD2 (6 bases). In germline, CDR1 is MDHEN, CDR2 SYDVKM. With 5 bases removed from V and 0 bases from J, the gap between germline ends came to 11 bases. There are 14 residues in the CDR3. CDR3 residues: CASSEPGGSYEQYF. In nucleotides, the CDR3 is TGTGCCAGCAGTGAACCCGGGGGCTCCTACGAGCAGTACTTC. The full variable domain, its missing parts supplied by reference TRBV28 and TRBJ2-7, is DVKVTQSSRYLVKRTGEKVFLECVQDMDHENMFWYRQDPGLGLRLIYFSYDVKMKEKGDIPEGYSVSREKKERFSLILESASTNQTSMYLCASSEPGGSYEQYFGPGTRLTVT.

The rearrangement links TRBV6-6 to TRBJ2-5; D uncertain. Between the trimmed V and J ends, which lost 6 bases and 7 bases, there was a span of 9 bases. CDR1 is MNHNY, CDR2 SVGAGI, per germline (reference sequence). This CDR3 contains 11 residues. The DNA of the CDR3 is TGTGCCAGCAGCCCCGTCGGGACCCAGTACTTC. This sequence encodes CASSPVGTQYF.

V and J are TRBV6-5 and TRBJ2-5; possible D gene TRBD2, 6 bases. V lost 6 bases, J lost 2 bases, and 10 bases lay in between. The CDR3 runs to 13 residues. Germline lookup yields CDR1 MNHEY and CDR2 SVGAGI. This CDR3 is CASSLREQETQYF. The CDR3 coding sequence is TGTGCCAGCAGCCTCCGGGAGCAAGAGACCCAGTACTTC.

This clone was picked up a small number of times. This chain connects TRBV7-8 to TRBJ1-2, with D possibly being TRBD1 (6 bases). Germline CDR1 SGHVS, CDR2 FQNEAQ. This CDR3 region has 16 residues. Trimming took 5 bases from V and 5 from J, leaving 21 bases between them. The DNA of the CDR3 is TGTGCCAGCAGCCACCCTCAGGTGGGGGCCGGGTATGGCTACACCTTC. This gives the protein CASSHPQVGAGYGYTF.

The gene calls are TRBV2 and TRBJ2-7; a possible D gene is TRBD2 (5 bases). Germline assignment: CDR1 SNHLY and CDR2 FYNNEI. The CDR3 has 14 amino acids. The V end was cut by 6 bases, the J end by 7 bases, with 19 bases between. The CDR3 region is CASRPLADSGEQYF. The CDR3 DNA reads as TGTGCCAGCAGGCCGCTAGCAGACTCTGGGGAGCAGTACTTC. The full variable domain, its missing parts supplied by reference TRBV2 and TRBJ2-7, is EPEVTQTPSHQVTQMGQEVILRCVPISNHLYFYWYRQILGQKVEFLVSFYNNEISEKSEIFDDQFSVERPDGSNFTLKIRSTKLEDSAMYFCASRPLADSGEQYFGPGTRLTVT.

The DNA for the CDR3 is TGTGTAGAGGACAGGGTCCATTTCCACGAGCAGTACTTC. Its translation: CVEDRVHFHEQYF. The chain couples TRBV6-4 to TRBJ2-7; 8 bases are a match to TRBD1. The V gene's germline CDR1 is MRHNA and CDR2 SNTAGT. The length of the CDR3 is 13 residues.

The chain joins TRBV5-1 to TRBJ1-2, with unresolved D. This CDR3 has 13 residues. V lost 4 bases to trimming and J lost 5 bases, with 12 bases between them. The germline V gene has CDR1 SGHRS and CDR2 YFSETQ. CDR3 amino acids: CASSTGLSYGYTF. The CDR3 coding sequence is TGCGCCAGCAGCACTGGACTGTCTTATGGCTACACCTTC.

The chain couples TRBV9 to TRBJ1-2, with D possibly being TRBD1 (5 bases). This CDR3 comprises 13 residues. Germline CDR1 is SGDLS and CDR2 is YYNGEE. Deletions cut 2 bases from V and 8 bases from J, with 13 bases between. CDR3 sequence: CASSVPGVSGYTF. The CDR3 DNA follows: TGTGCCAGCAGCGTCCCGGGGGTCAGCGGCTACACCTTC.

This clone has only a few counts. The chain combines TRBV7-2 with TRBJ1-2; D is undetermined. The V end was cut by 5 bases, the J end by 4 bases, with 11 bases between. The CDR3 spans 13 residues. Germline CDR1 SGHTA, CDR2 FQGNSA. DNA of the CDR3: TGTGCCAGCAGCCGGGAGAGCCTCTATGGCTACACCTTC. It encodes CASSRESLYGYTF. The whole variable domain, remainder taken from reference TRBV7-2 and TRBJ1-2, is GAGVSQSPSNKVTEKGKDVELRCDPISGHTALYWYRQSLGQGLEFLIYFQGNSAPDKSGLPSDRFSAERTGGSVSTLTIQRTQQEDSAVYLCASSRESLYGYTFGSGTRLTVV.

This sequence joins TRBV5-6 and TRBJ2-3, with D maybe TRBD1 (6 bases). The CDR3 runs 14 residues. CDR1 and CDR2 (germline): SGHDT, YYEEEE. V lost 1 base and J 4 bases, leaving 10 bases between the germline ends. The CDR3 nucleotides are TGTGCCAGCAGCTTGTACAGGGTCGCAGATACGCAGTATTTT. As protein: CASSLYRVADTQYF. The entire variable domain, with the rest obtained from reference TRBV5-6 and TRBJ2-3, is as follows: DAGVTQSPTHLIKTRGQQVTLRCSPKSGHDTVSWYQQALGQGPQFIFQYYEEEERQRGNFPDRFSGHQFPNYSSELNVNALLLGDSALYLCASSLYRVADTQYFGPGTRLTVL.

The V call is TRBV28, the J call TRBJ2-7; D is perhaps TRBD1 (6 bases). Trimming took off 6 bases at V and 7 bases at J, with 19 bases between the two ends. The CDR3 runs 14 residues. Looked up from germline, CDR1 is MDHEN and CDR2 is SYDVKM. CDR3 in amino acids: CASRDQGPLGEQYF. The CDR3 DNA is TGTGCCAGCAGGGACCAGGGGCCTCTTGGGGAGCAGTACTTC.

The CDR3, as DNA: TGTGCCAGCAGTACCGGGGAGAAAGGCTCAGATACGCAGTATTTT. It encodes CASSTGEKGSDTQYF. The chain joins TRBV28 to TRBJ2-3; tentative D call: TRBD2 (5 bases). This CDR3 comprises 15 residues. V was trimmed by 5 bases and J by 4 bases, leaving 16 bases between them. The V gene's germline CDR1 is MDHEN and CDR2 SYDVKM.

This sequence joins TRBV5-1 and TRBJ1-6; D unclear. Germline assignment: CDR1 SGHRS and CDR2 YFSETQ. This CDR3 has 16 amino acids. Trimming took 4 bases from V and 7 from J, leaving 18 bases between them. CDR3 loop: CASSRGGGQRNSPLHF. The CDR3 DNA follows: TGCGCCAGCAGCCGCGGCGGAGGTCAGCGGAATTCACCCCTCCACTTT.

The chain has TRBV28 and TRBJ1-1; tentatively, D is TRBD1 (6 bases). Germline CDR1 MDHEN, CDR2 SYDVKM. V dropped 7 bases and J dropped 6 bases, with 15 bases sitting between them. The CDR3 loop spans 13 amino acids. CDR3 residues: CASKRGALAEAFF. CDR3 bases: TGTGCCAGCAAACGGGGGGCTCTGGCTGAAGCTTTCTTT.

This clone has a handful of counts. The V gene is TRBV7-9, the J gene TRBJ2-7; 7 bases fit TRBD1. The CDR3 sequence is 17 residues long. Germline assignment: CDR1 SEHNR and CDR2 FQNEAQ (reference sequence). V shed 1 base and J 0 bases; nucleotides not matched to a gene: 9. In DNA form, the CDR3 reads TGTGCCAGCAGCTTAGGCTTCGAGACAGGGAGCTCCTACGAGCAGTACTTC. Residues: CASSLGFETGSSYEQYF.

The chain recombines TRBV11-2 with TRBJ1-1, with a possible D match to TRBD1 (6 bases). In germline, CDR1 is SGHAT, CDR2 FQNNGV. V was cut by 1 base and J by 5 bases, with 8 bases left in between. The CDR3 covers 13 residues. CDR3: CASSLGGRTEAFF. CDR3 coding DNA: TGTGCCAGCAGCTTAGGGGGGCGAACTGAAGCTTTCTTT.

The chain carries TRBV5-1 and TRBJ1-1, with D perhaps matching TRBD1 (6 bases). V lost 0 bases and J 8 bases, leaving 11 bases between the germline ends. The CDR3 has 13 amino acids. Germline CDR1 and CDR2: SGHRS and YFSETQ. The CDR3 DNA reads TGCGCCAGCAGCTTGGAACAGGGCGGAGAAGCTTTCTTT. The encoded protein is CASSLEQGGEAFF.

This rearrangement joins TRBV7-2 to TRBJ1-6; the match to TRBD1 covers 7 bases. V gave up 1 base and J gave up 9 bases; unmatched junction bases: 9. The V gene's germline CDR1 is SGHTA and CDR2 FQGNSA. This CDR3 is built from 16 residues. The CDR3 loop is CASSLGLGGQFSPLHF. The CDR3 DNA follows: TGTGCCAGCAGCTTAGGATTAGGGGGACAGTTTTCACCCCTCCACTTT.

The genes are TRBV28 and TRBJ2-7; 7 bases match TRBD1. CDR1 is MDHEN, CDR2 SYDVKM, per germline. V shed 10 bases and J 0 bases; nucleotides not matched to a gene: 9. The CDR3 consists of 14 residues. This chain's CDR3 is CATQDRSSSYEQYF. The CDR3 coding sequence is TGTGCCACCCAGGACAGGTCAAGCTCCTACGAGCAGTACTTC.